Below are 7 T cell receptor beta chains sequenced from a single sample in a study of immune evolution from preneoplasia to lung adenocarcinoma. Assay: immunoSEQ multiplex PCR; the TCRdb copy retains only in-frame clones and omits some. Here the sample spans thousands of clones, approximately 73% being singletons. The sequenced sample consisted of FFPE atypical adenomatous hyperplasia tissue from the lung. Subset here: atypical adenomatous hyperplasia (AAH), lung preneoplasia. All receptors come from an older donor with lung adenocarcinoma. Some clones in this sample may be carry-over from other donors' samples.

This chain uses TRBV12-5 with TRBJ1-2; D not resolved. V dropped 5 bases and J dropped 5 bases, with 6 bases sitting between them. Germline V CDR1 and CDR2: LGHNT, FRNRAP. CDR3 length: 11 residues. CDR3 region: CASGLSYGYTF. The CDR3 nucleotides read TGTGCTAGTGGTCTCTCATATGGCTACACCTTC.

This clone was found a few times. The CDR3 spells CASSSPGRDQETQYF. The DNA for the CDR3 is TGTGCCAGCAGTTCCCCAGGGCGGGACCAAGAGACCCAGTACTTC. The gene calls are TRBV27 and TRBJ2-5; D is perhaps TRBD1 or TRBD2 (5 bases each). From germline, CDR1 is MNHEY and CDR2 SMNVEV (reference sequence). The CDR3 is made up of 15 amino acids. Between the trimmed V and J ends, which lost 4 bases and 0 bases, there was a span of 12 bases.

Judged by abundance, this clone is medium-sized. This chain links TRBV27 with TRBJ1-1; D remains unclear. The V and J ends lost 5 bases and 0 bases respectively, with 7 bases between them. In germline, CDR1 is MNHEY, CDR2 SMNVEV (reference sequence). The CDR3 is 13 residues long. The CDR3 nucleotides are TGTGCCAGCAGTACCGCGGTGAACACTGAAGCTTTCTTT. Amino acids: CASSTAVNTEAFF.

This chain links TRBV5-4 with TRBJ2-1, with a tentative D call TRBD2 (6 bases). The CDR3 spans 15 residues. Trimming pared 0 bases from V and 9 bases from J, leaving 16 bases between. Germline V lookup: CDR1 SGHNT, CDR2 YYREEE (reference sequence). Here the CDR3 DNA reads TGTGCCAGCAGCTTGGGAACTAGCAAAAACAGTGAGCAGTTCTTC. Protein: CASSLGTSKNSEQFF.

J is TRBJ2-3 and V is TRBV5-1, with TRBD2 matching over 8 bases. The CDR3 contains 15 residues. V lost 4 bases and J lost 5; bases outside the gene matches: 9. The germline V gene has CDR1 SGHRS and CDR2 YFSETQ. The CDR3 sequence: CASSPSDSGVDTQYF. The CDR3, as DNA: TGCGCCAGCAGCCCCTCCGATAGCGGGGTAGATACGCAGTATTTT.

The genes are TRBV5-1 and TRBJ1-1; D remains ambiguous. The germline gives CDR1 SGHRS, CDR2 YFSETQ. The CDR3 covers 13 residues. V dropped 0 bases and J dropped 10 bases, with 13 bases sitting between them. The CDR3 protein is CASSLGPASGAFF. The CDR3 nucleotides read TGCGCCAGCAGCTTGGGCCCAGCGTCGGGAGCTTTCTTT. Combining the CDR3 with reference TRBV5-1 and TRBJ1-1 gives the whole variable domain KAGVTQTPRYLIKTRGQQVTLSCSPISGHRSVSWYQQTPGQGLQFLFEYFSETQRNKGNFPGRFSGRQFSNSRSEMNVSTLELGDSALYLCASSLGPASGAFFGQGTRLTVV.

This clone was observed a handful of times. This chain joins TRBV6-5 and TRBJ2-3, with 8 positions matching TRBD2. This CDR3 region has 16 residues. The germline V gene has CDR1 MNHEY and CDR2 SVGAGI. The trim removed 0 bases at V and 0 bases at J, leaving 2 bases unmatched. This CDR3 is CASSYSSGGSTDTQYF. DNA of the CDR3: TGTGCCAGCAGTTACTCAAGCGGGGGCAGCACAGATACGCAGTATTTT.